The T cell receptor beta chain under discussion was sequenced for a study of siplizumab effects on memory and regulatory T cells. About the study: Researchers set up mixed lymphocyte reactions in pairs, giving siplizumab at 0.95 to 1 ug/mL or leaving out drug.

CDR1 SQVTM and CDR2 ANQGSEA come from the germline V gene. After removal of 4 bases from V and 0 bases from J, the junction contained 4 bases not matched to a gene. This CDR3 contains 14 residues. Details on this clone: The antigen is not known.

It was at 37°C and for 6 days that the mixed lymphocyte reaction cells were cocultured. The study assayed approximately 100,000 TCR templates per sample. The protocol was immunoSEQ multiplex PCR, while the TCRdb copy is restricted to in-frame clones and leaves out a portion. The sample yields 9,500 to 15,000 clones, more than 40% seen once. General study results and limits: Sequences below about 10^-5 frequency were poorly captured. As a result, only a minor fraction of alloreactive clones mapped to unstimulated subsets. In unstimulated cells, naive T cells appeared more diverse than memory T cells and seemed major alloresponse contributors.

This TCR was sampled from a human donor in good health; the cells came from an allogeneic mixed lymphocyte reaction. Some clones in this sample may be carry-over from other donors' samples. The sample was CFSE-low (dividing) CD8+ T cells sorted from an allogeneic mixed lymphocyte reaction. The V gene is TRBV29-1, the J gene TRBJ1-2; 8 nucleotides agree with TRBD1. DNA of the CDR3: TGCAGCGTTGCCGACAGGGGTTCTAACTATGGCTACACCTTC. It encodes CSVADRGSNYGYTF. Full variable domain (outside the CDR3, taken from reference TRBV29-1 and TRBJ1-2): SAVISQKPSRDICQRGTSLTIQCQVDSQVTMMFWYRQQPGQSLTLIATANQGSEATYESGFVIDKFPISRPNLTFSTLTVSNMSPEDSSIYLCSVADRGSNYGYTFGSGTRLTVV.